These 30 T cell receptor beta chains were all obtained from the same sample, sequenced in a study of response to subunit inactivated influenza vaccine. MiXCR, applied by TCRdb to the RT-PCR reads, yields one record per CDR3 protein. The top ten clones hold roughly 10% of a sample with about 300,000 distinct CDR3 sequences, 20% to 25% of them seen once. The material sequenced was PBMCs from blood, taken less than 22 months after vaccination. Receptors originate from a man between 50 and 69 years old who received an inactivated influenza vaccine.

This chain joins TRBV12-3 or TRBV12-4 and TRBJ2-3, with TRBD2 matching over 9 bases. The J segment lost 1 base and the V segment lost 3 bases, leaving 2 bases of the junction unmatched. The CDR3 contains 15 residues. This CDR3 is CASSLASGGTDTQYF. For the CDR3, the DNA is TGTGCCAGCAGTTTGGCTAGCGGGGGCACAGATACGCAGTATTTT.

The V and J genes are TRBV14 and TRBJ1-1, with D hard to call. Germline V gives CDR1 SGHDN, CDR2 FVKESK. Trimming pared 1 base from V and 0 bases from J, leaving 15 bases between. The CDR3 runs to 17 residues. The CDR3 region is CASSQVSRSLMNTEAFF. CDR3 bases: TGTGCCAGCAGCCAAGTGAGTAGATCGCTAATGAACACTGAAGCTTTCTTT.

The rearrangement uses TRBV2 and TRBJ1-4; TRBD1 matches 8 bases. CDR1 is SNHLY and CDR2 is FYNNEI in the germline V gene. J lost 7 bases, V lost 6 bases, and 7 bases had no gene match. This CDR3 contains 14 residues. The CDR3 region is CASRDRTGLEKLFF. The CDR3 DNA sequence: TGTGCCAGCAGAGACCGGACAGGGCTTGAAAAACTGTTTTTT.

This rearrangement joins TRBV24-1 to TRBJ2-1; D might be TRBD2 (6 bases). Germline loops: CDR1 KGHDR, CDR2 SFDVKD. The CDR3 covers 16 residues. V gave up 4 bases and J gave up 8 bases, with 20 bases separating them. CDR3 sequence: CATSDPFAGSLYEQFF. In nucleotides, the CDR3 is TGTGCCACCAGTGACCCATTCGCGGGGTCCCTTTATGAGCAGTTCTTC.

At least ten counts were recorded for this clonotype. CDR3 loop: CASTPWDLRNTEAFF. The CDR3 DNA reads as TGTGCCAGCACCCCCTGGGACCTACGGAACACTGAAGCTTTCTTT. The chain combines TRBV12-3 or TRBV12-4 with TRBJ1-1; TRBD1 might be the D (5 bases). The CDR3 covers 15 residues. Trimming shortened V by 7 bases and J by 1 base, and 16 bases separated the two germline ends.

The gene calls are TRBV11-2 and TRBJ2-3; 8 nucleotides match TRBD1. The germline V gene has CDR1 SGHAT and CDR2 FQNNGV. After removal of 6 bases from V and 2 bases from J, the junction contained 4 bases not matched to a gene. This CDR3 is built from 14 residues. CDR3: CASRRTGFTDTQYF. DNA of the CDR3: TGTGCCAGCAGACGGACAGGGTTCACAGATACGCAGTATTTT.

This clonotype was counted between two and nine times. The CDR3 reads CASSQVGQYNSPLHF. CDR3 nucleotides: TGTGCCAGCAGCCAAGTCGGCCAATATAATTCACCCCTCCACTTT. The chain carries TRBV4-2 and TRBJ1-6; D is unresolved. The V end lost 1 base, the J end lost 4 bases, and 8 bases lay between the germline ends. The CDR3 is made up of 15 amino acids. Germline loops: CDR1 LGHNA, CDR2 YNFKEQ.

This clonotype has only a few counts. This chain connects TRBV2 to TRBJ1-2; no firm D call. CDR3 length: 15 residues. The germline CDR1 and CDR2 sequences are SNHLY and FYNNEI. Trimming shortened V by 7 bases and J by 4 bases, and 19 bases separated the two germline ends. The CDR3: CASNLQKNQFYGYTF. Written as DNA, the CDR3 is TGTGCCAGCAACCTACAGAAAAACCAGTTCTATGGCTACACCTTC.

Only a few counts were recorded for this clonotype. The chain uses TRBV7-6 and TRBJ1-1; TRBD1 matches at 10 bases. Germline V gene data show CDR1 as SGHVS and CDR2 as FNYEAQ. Losses at the gene ends were 5 bases for V and 5 bases for J; bases not matched to a gene: 8. The CDR3 has 15 amino acids. The CDR3 here is CASSNTGTGVTEAFF. CDR3 nucleotide sequence: TGTGCCAGCAGCAACACCGGGACAGGGGTTACTGAAGCTTTCTTT.

Only a few counts were recorded for this clonotype. CDR3 protein: CASSLILSNTEAFF. The DNA for the CDR3 is TGTGCCAGCAGCTTGATCTTGTCGAACACTGAAGCTTTCTTT. The J gene is TRBJ1-1, the V gene TRBV5-4; D not resolved. The germline V gene encodes CDR1 SGHNT and CDR2 YYREEE (reference sequence). Between the trimmed V and J ends, which lost 1 base and 1 base, there was a span of 8 bases. The CDR3 totals 14 residues.

The chain is built from TRBV5-1 and TRBJ1-1, with TRBD1 matching 9 bases. V was clipped by 0 bases and J by 2 bases; unmatched bases: 5. CDR1 is SGHRS, CDR2 YFSETQ, per germline. The CDR3 has 16 amino acids. CDR3 region: CASSLEGTGKNTEAFF. The CDR3 DNA is TGCGCCAGCAGCTTGGAGGGGACAGGGAAAAACACTGAAGCTTTCTTT.

This clonotype has more than one count but fewer than ten. The chain employs TRBV29-1 and TRBJ2-2, with 12 bases that match TRBD1. The V gene end was trimmed by 5 bases and the J gene end by 5 bases; junction bases not matched to a gene: 12. The CDR3 length is 17 residues. Germline V gene data show CDR1 as SQVTM and CDR2 as ANQGSEA. This chain's CDR3 is CSVPGQGAFRGTGELFF. The CDR3 DNA reads TGCAGCGTTCCGGGACAGGGGGCGTTTAGGGGGACCGGGGAGCTGTTTTTT.

This clonotype was seen repeatedly, ten times or more. The chain uses TRBV6-1 and TRBJ2-1; 13 bases align to TRBD2. The CDR3 is made up of 16 amino acids. Per germline, CDR1 MNHNS and CDR2 SASEGT. V shed 6 bases, J shed 8 bases, and the junction held 10 bases outside the gene matches. The CDR3 bases are TGTGCCAGCAGACTTGGACTAGCGGGAGTAGTGGATGAGCAGTTCTTC. It translates to CASRLGLAGVVDEQFF.

This clonotype was observed a handful of times. The chain employs TRBV2 and TRBJ2-1, with 7 positions matching TRBD1. Germline loops: CDR1 SNHLY, CDR2 FYNNEI. There are 14 residues in the CDR3. V gave up 3 bases and J gave up 2 bases; unmatched junction bases: 1. CDR3: CASSDQGAYNEQFF. The CDR3 DNA sequence: TGTGCCAGCAGTGACCAGGGGGCCTACAATGAGCAGTTCTTC.

The chain has TRBV20-1 and TRBJ2-3, with 11 nucleotides matching TRBD2. The germline V gene encodes CDR1 DFQATT and CDR2 SNEGSKA (reference sequence). This CDR3 has 18 amino acids. Losses at the gene ends were 3 bases for V and 11 bases for J; bases not matched to a gene: 22. The CDR3 loop is CSASSNRLAGSSGFGQYF. CDR3 sequence (DNA): TGCAGTGCTAGTAGCAATAGACTAGCGGGATCCTCGGGTTTCGGGCAGTATTTT.

The V gene is TRBV28, the J gene TRBJ2-7, with 14 bases fitting TRBD2. Germline CDR1 MDHEN, CDR2 SYDVKM. J gave up 6 bases and V 5 bases, and 6 bases lay outside the gene matches. The CDR3 contains 15 residues. The CDR3 region is CASSGPGTSGSEQYF. The CDR3 nucleotides are TGTGCCAGCAGTGGCCCCGGGACTAGCGGGAGCGAGCAGTACTTC. Based on the CDR3 plus reference TRBV28 and TRBJ2-7, the full variable domain is DVKVTQSSRYLVKRTGEKVFLECVQDMDHENMFWYRQDPGLGLRLIYFSYDVKMKEKGDIPEGYSVSREKKERFSLILESASTNQTSMYLCASSGPGTSGSEQYFGPGTRLTVT.

The chain is built from TRBV20-1 and TRBJ2-7; the D gene is possibly TRBD1 (6 bases). Looked up from germline, CDR1 is DFQATT and CDR2 is SNEGSKA (reference sequence). CDR3 size: 15 residues. V lost 3 bases and J 1 base, leaving 16 bases between the germline ends. CDR3 in DNA: TGCAGTGCTAGGCAACGAGACAGGTATTCCTACGAGCAGTACTTC. Its protein is CSARQRDRYSYEQYF.

This clonotype was counted at least ten times. The chain joins TRBV10-3 to TRBJ1-1; the D is unclear. The germline V gene encodes CDR1 ENHRY and CDR2 SYGVKD. The V gene lost 6 bases and the J gene lost 0 bases, with 8 bases spanning the gap. The CDR3 has 13 residues. The CDR3 spells CAIREGMNTEAFF. The CDR3 nucleotides read TGTGCCATCAGGGAAGGAATGAACACTGAAGCTTTCTTT.

This chain's CDR3 is CASSRNYEQYF. The CDR3 nucleotides are TGTGCCAGCAGCCGAAACTACGAGCAGTACTTC. The V gene is TRBV6-5, the J gene TRBJ2-7; no clear D. Germline loops: CDR1 MNHEY, CDR2 SVGAGI. The length of the CDR3 is 11 residues. Trimming took 6 bases from V and 3 from J, leaving 6 bases between them.

This clonotype was observed many times. The genes are TRBV12-3 or TRBV12-4 and TRBJ1-5; 8 bases are shared with TRBD1. The J segment lost 3 bases and the V segment lost 6 bases, leaving 10 bases of the junction unmatched. The CDR3 has 16 residues. The CDR3 nucleotides are TGTGCCAGCAGCCGTGGACAGGGCCTGAACAATCAGCCCCAGCATTTT. As protein: CASSRGQGLNNQPQHF.

This clonotype turned up a few times. V usage is TRBV20-1 and J usage is TRBJ2-7, with 11 bases aligning to TRBD2. J was trimmed by 0 bases and V by 0 bases; bases with no gene match: 22. CDR1 and CDR2 (germline): DFQATT, SNEGSKA (reference sequence). This CDR3 region has 22 residues. This CDR3 reads CSARDRVRLKGTSGKISYEQYF. CDR3 bases: TGCAGTGCTAGAGATCGGGTCCGCTTAAAAGGGACTAGCGGCAAAATCTCCTACGAGCAGTACTTC.

Only a few counts were recorded for this clonotype. The chain combines TRBV20-1 with TRBJ1-6, with 9 bases lining up with TRBD1. Losses at the gene ends were 6 bases for V and 11 bases for J; bases not matched to a gene: 8. The V gene's germline CDR1 is DFQATT and CDR2 SNEGSKA (reference sequence). The CDR3 is 13 amino acids. CDR3 sequence reads: CSAYGQGSAPLHF. The DNA of the CDR3 is TGCAGTGCCTATGGACAGGGGTCGGCACCCCTCCACTTT.

This chain connects TRBV20-1 to TRBJ1-5; 9 nucleotides line up with TRBD1. The CDR3 is made up of 15 amino acids. Germline assignment: CDR1 DFQATT and CDR2 SNEGSKA (reference sequence). V trimming: 6 bases; J trimming: 4 bases; junction bases outside the gene matches: 10. The CDR3 loop is CSAPGQGPKNQPQHF. Here the CDR3 DNA reads TGCAGTGCCCCTGGACAGGGGCCGAAAAATCAGCCCCAGCATTTT.

The gene calls are TRBV7-8 and TRBJ1-1; 10 positions agree with TRBD1. Per the germline V gene, CDR1 is SGHVS and CDR2 is FQNEAQ. This CDR3 comprises 16 residues. J was trimmed by 2 bases and V by 3 bases; bases with no gene match: 6. The CDR3, as DNA: TGTGCCAGCAGCTTTGGGACAGGGGTACGAAACACTGAAGCTTTCTTT. This codes for CASSFGTGVRNTEAFF.

The rearrangement uses TRBV7-2 and TRBJ1-2; 9 bases line up with TRBD1. V was clipped by 5 bases and J by 5 bases; unmatched bases: 15. Germline V gene data show CDR1 as SGHTA and CDR2 as FQGNSA. The CDR3 consists of 17 residues. The CDR3 nucleotides read TGTGCCAGCAGCGGACAGGGGCGGTGGCCCCATCTGTATGGCTACACCTTC. Translating gives CASSGQGRWPHLYGYTF.

A few counts support this clonotype. The chain couples TRBV20-1 to TRBJ1-2, with a tentative D call TRBD1 (6 bases). The CDR3 is 15 amino acids. Trimming pared 3 bases from V and 2 bases from J, leaving 16 bases between. Germline loops: CDR1 DFQATT, CDR2 SNEGSKA (reference sequence). The CDR3 protein is CSASLQGRGNYGYTF. As DNA, the CDR3 is TGCAGTGCTAGCTTACAGGGAAGGGGCAACTATGGCTACACCTTC.

This clonotype was seen more than once but under ten times. J is TRBJ2-2 and V is TRBV20-1; 8 bases are a match to TRBD1. From germline, CDR1 is DFQATT and CDR2 SNEGSKA (reference sequence). Trimming at V came to 6 bases and at J to 1 base, leaving 7 bases not matched to a gene. CDR3 length: 15 residues. CDR3 loop: CSAASGTGNTGELFF. The CDR3 nucleotides read TGCAGTGCGGCATCCGGGACAGGGAACACCGGGGAGCTGTTTTTT.

The rearrangement joins TRBV19 to TRBJ2-6, with TRBD1 matching over 7 bases. V dropped 6 bases and J dropped 2; count of bases not matched to a gene: 7. Germline V gene sequence: CDR1 LNHDA, CDR2 SQIVND (reference sequence). This CDR3 spans 16 amino acids. The DNA for the CDR3 is TGTGCCAGTAGCCATAGAGGGGGCGCTGGGGCCAACGTCCTGACTTTC. Protein: CASSHRGGAGANVLTF.

This clonotype was seen only a few times. The genes are TRBV19 and TRBJ1-1; the D is unclear. Trimming stripped 7 bases from V and 0 bases from J, with 12 bases between. Germline CDR1 reads LNHDA; CDR2 reads SQIVND (reference sequence). There are 14 residues in the CDR3. The CDR3 DNA sequence: TGTGCCAGTACCCTGGACTGGGTGAACACTGAAGCTTTCTTT. This gives the protein CASTLDWVNTEAFF.

This clonotype has more than one count but fewer than ten. The V gene is TRBV7-9, the J gene TRBJ1-1, with a possible D match to TRBD1 (5 bases). V was clipped by 5 bases and J by 4 bases, with 11 bases between them. Germline assignment: CDR1 SEHNR and CDR2 FQNEAQ (reference sequence). This CDR3 region has 13 residues. CDR3 sequence (DNA): TGTGCCAGCAGCCACCAGGGTCTCACTGAAGCTTTCTTT. This gives the protein CASSHQGLTEAFF.